This T cell receptor (beta chain) was retrieved from a study of CD8 T cells in ankylosing spondylitis. Study-level results: In synovial fluid and blood from reactive arthritis, some motif variants were previously reported. Reported data indicate significant enrichment of disease-linked clones within matched ankylosing spondylitis synovial fluid.

TCRdb processed the 5' RACE reads anew with MiXCR; each CDR3 protein has one entry. The sample consists of fewer than 350,000 distinct CDR3 sequences, roughly 10% of them appearing once. At least ten counts were recorded for this clonotype. Its antigen is currently unknown. This CDR3 spans 15 amino acids. After removal of 0 bases from V and 4 bases from J, the junction contained 2 bases not matched to a gene. Germline CDR1 is SGDLS and CDR2 is YYNGEE. The V and J genes are TRBV9 and TRBJ2-1; 9 positions agree with TRBD1. The receptor's source is a female donor with ankylosing spondylitis or in good health (not recorded which). The sample taken for sequencing was blood, either unsorted or a sorted T cell fraction (not recorded which). CDR3 coding DNA: TGTGCCAGCAGCGTAGGACAGGGGGATTACAATGAGCAGTTCTTC. It specifies CASSVGQGDYNEQFF.